The source of this TCR beta chain is a study of monozygotic twins with inflammatory bowel disease. There are 19 residues in the CDR3. For each CDR3 protein, TCRdb gives one entry from its re-call of the 5' RACE reads, without DNA. The specimen's table records around 410,000 distinct CDR3 sequences. The sequence was collected from a human donor with ulcerative colitis or Crohn's disease, or a healthy co-twin of an affected twin (not recorded which). The chain combines TRBV21-1 with TRBJ2-4; checking the TCRdb D call of TRBD2 is not possible without DNA. TRBV21-1 is an annotated pseudogene. Sequencing was done on a sample of blood. The CDR3 region is CASSKALALEALAKNIQYF.